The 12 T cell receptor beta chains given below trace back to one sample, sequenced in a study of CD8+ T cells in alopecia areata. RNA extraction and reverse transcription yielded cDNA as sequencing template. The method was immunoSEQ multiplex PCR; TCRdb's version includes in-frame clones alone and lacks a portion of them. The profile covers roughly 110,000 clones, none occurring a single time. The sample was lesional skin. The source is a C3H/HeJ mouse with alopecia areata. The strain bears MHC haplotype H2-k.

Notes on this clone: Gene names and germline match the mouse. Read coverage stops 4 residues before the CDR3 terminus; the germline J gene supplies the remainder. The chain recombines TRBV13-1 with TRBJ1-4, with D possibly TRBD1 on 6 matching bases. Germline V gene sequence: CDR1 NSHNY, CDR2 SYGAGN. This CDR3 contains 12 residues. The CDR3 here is CASRQGGERLFF. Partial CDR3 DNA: TGTGCCAGCAGACAGGGCGGCGAA.

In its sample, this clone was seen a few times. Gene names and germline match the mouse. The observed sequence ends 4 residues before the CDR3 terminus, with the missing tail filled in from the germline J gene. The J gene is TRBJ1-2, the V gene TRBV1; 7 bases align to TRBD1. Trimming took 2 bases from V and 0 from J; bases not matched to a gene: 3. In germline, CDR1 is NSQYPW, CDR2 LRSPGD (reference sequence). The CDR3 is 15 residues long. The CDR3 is CTCSATGVANSDYTF. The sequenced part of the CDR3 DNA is TGCACCTGCAGTGCAACAGGGGTGGCAAACTCC.

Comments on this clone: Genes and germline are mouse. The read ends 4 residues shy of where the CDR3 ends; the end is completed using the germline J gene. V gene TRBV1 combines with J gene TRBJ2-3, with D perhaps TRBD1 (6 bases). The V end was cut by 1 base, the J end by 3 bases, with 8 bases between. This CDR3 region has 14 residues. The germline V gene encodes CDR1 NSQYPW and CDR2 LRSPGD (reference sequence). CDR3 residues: CTCSAAGEAETLYF. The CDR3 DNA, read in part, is TGCACCTGCAGTGCAGCAGGGGAGGCAGAA.

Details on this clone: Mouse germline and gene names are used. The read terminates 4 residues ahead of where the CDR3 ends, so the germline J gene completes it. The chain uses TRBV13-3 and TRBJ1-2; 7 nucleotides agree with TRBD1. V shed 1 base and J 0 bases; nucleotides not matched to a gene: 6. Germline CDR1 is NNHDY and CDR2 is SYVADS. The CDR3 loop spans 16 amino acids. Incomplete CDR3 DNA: TGTGCCAGCAGTGATCACCGGGACAGTGCAAACTCC. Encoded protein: CASSDHRDSANS. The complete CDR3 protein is CASSDHRDSANSDYTF.

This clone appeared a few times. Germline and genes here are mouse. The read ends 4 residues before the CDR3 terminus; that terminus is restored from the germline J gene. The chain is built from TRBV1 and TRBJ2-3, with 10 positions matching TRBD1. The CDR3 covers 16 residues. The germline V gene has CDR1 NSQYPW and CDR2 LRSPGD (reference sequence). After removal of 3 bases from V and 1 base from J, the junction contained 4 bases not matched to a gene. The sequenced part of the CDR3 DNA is TGCACCTGCAGTGCCGCTGACAGGGGGCGTGCAGAA. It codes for CTCSAADRGRAE. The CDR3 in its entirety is CTCSAADRGRAETLYF.

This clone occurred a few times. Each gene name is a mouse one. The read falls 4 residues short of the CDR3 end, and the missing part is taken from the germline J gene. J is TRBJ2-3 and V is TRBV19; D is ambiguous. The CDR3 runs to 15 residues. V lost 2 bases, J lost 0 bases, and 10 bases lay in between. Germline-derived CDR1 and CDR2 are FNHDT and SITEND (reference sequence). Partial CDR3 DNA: TGTGCCAGCAGTATTAGCCAGACTAGTGCAGAA. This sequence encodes CASSISQTSAE. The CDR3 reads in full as CASSISQTSAETLYF.

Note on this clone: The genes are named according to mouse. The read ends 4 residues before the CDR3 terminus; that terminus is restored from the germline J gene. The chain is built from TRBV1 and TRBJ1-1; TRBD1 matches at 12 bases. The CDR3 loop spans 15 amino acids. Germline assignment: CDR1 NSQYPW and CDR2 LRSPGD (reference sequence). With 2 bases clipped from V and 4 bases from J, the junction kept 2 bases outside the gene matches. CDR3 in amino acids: CTCSAPGQGATEVFF. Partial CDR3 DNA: TGCACCTGCAGTGCACCGGGACAGGGGGCCACA.

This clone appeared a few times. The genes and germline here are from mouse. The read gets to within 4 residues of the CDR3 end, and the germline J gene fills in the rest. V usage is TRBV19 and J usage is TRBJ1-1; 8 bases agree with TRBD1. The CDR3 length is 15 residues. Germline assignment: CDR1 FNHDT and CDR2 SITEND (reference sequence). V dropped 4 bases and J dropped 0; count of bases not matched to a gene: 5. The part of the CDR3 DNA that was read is TGTGCCAGCAGTTCTCCGGGACAGGCAAACACA. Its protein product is CASSSPGQANT. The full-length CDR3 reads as CASSSPGQANTEVFF.

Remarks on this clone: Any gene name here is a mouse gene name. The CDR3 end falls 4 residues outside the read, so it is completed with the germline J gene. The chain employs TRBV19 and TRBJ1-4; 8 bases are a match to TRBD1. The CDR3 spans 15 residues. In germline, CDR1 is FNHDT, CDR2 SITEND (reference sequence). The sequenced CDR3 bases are TGTGCCAGCAGTCCCGGACAGGGACGGGGCGAA. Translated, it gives CASSPGQGRGE. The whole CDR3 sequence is CASSPGQGRGERLFF.

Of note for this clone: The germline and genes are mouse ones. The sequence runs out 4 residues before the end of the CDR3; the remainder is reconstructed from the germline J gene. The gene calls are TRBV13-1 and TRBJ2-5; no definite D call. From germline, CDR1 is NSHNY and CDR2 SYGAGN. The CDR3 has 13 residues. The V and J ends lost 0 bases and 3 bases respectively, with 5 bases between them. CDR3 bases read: TGTGCCAGCAGTGATGTGCAGCAAGAC. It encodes CASSDVQQD. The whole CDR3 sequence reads CASSDVQQDTQYF.

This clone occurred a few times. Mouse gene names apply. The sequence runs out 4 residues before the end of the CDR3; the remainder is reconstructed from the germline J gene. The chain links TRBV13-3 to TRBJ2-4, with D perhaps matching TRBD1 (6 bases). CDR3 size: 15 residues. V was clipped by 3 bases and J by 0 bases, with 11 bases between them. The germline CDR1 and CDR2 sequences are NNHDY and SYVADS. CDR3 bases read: TGTGCCAGCAGTGCCTGGACAGTTAGTCAAAAC. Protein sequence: CASSAWTVSQN. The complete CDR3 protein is CASSAWTVSQNTLYF. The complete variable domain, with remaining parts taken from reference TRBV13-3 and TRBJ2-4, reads EAAVTQSPRSKVAVTGGKVTLSCHQTNNHDYMYWYRQDTGHGLRLIHYSYVADSTEKGDIPDGYKASRPSQENFSLILELASLSQTAVYFCASSAWTVSQNTLYFGAGTRLSVL.

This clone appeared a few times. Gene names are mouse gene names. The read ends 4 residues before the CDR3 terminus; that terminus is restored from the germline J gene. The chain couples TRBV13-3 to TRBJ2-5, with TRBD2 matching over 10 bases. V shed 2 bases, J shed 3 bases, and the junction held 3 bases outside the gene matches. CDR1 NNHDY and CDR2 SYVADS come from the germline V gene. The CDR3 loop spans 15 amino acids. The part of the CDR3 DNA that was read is TGTGCCAGCAGTGAAAACTGGGGGGGGCAAGAC. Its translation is CASSENWGGQD. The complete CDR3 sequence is CASSENWGGQDTQYF.